The rows below give T cell receptor beta chains drawn from one sample of a study of radiation and T cells in renal cell carcinoma. Repertoires were generated with immunoSEQ multiplex PCR, while TCRdb's copy carries only in-frame clones and drops some. The sample has 70,000 or so clones, about 80% seen once; the top ten hold nearly 6%. Specimen: blood, collected from a patient whose treatment included radiotherapy and nephrectomy. The origin of the receptors is a man aged 60 to 75 with renal cell carcinoma. Both conserved end residues are part of each CDR3. A D gene is named only where the DNA matches it firmly. Clone size, where shown, is once, few, many, or a class for clones that have expanded.

clone_size: -; d_call: TRBD2; v_call: TRBV4-2; j_call: TRBJ2-3; cdr3_aa: CASSPRLAGGADTQYF; cdr3_nt: TGTGCCAGCAGCCCTAGACTAGCGGGAGGGGCAGATACGCAGTATTTT
clone_size: -; d_call: -; v_call: TRBV4-1; j_call: TRBJ1-3; cdr3_aa: CASSQEPAGVDGNTIYF; cdr3_nt: TGCGCCAGCAGCCAAGAACCTGCAGGGGTTGATGGAAACACCATATATTTT
clone_size: -; d_call: TRBD2; v_call: TRBV25-1; j_call: TRBJ2-5; cdr3_aa: CASSDGASGRQETQYF; cdr3_nt: TGTGCCAGCAGTGATGGGGCTAGCGGGAGGCAAGAGACCCAGTACTTC
clone_size: -; d_call: TRBD2; v_call: TRBV7-8; j_call: TRBJ2-1; cdr3_aa: CASRPTTSGNEQFF; cdr3_nt: TGTGCCAGCAGGCCGACGACTAGCGGCAATGAGCAGTTCTTC
clone_size: -; d_call: -; v_call: TRBV5-1; j_call: TRBJ1-2; cdr3_aa: CASSLRTVDGYTF; cdr3_nt: TGCGCCAGCAGCTTGAGAACGGTTGATGGCTACACCTTC
clone_size: -; d_call: TRBD2; v_call: TRBV27; j_call: TRBJ2-7; cdr3_aa: CASSFYSGPDYEQYF; cdr3_nt: TGTGCCAGCAGTTTTTATAGCGGGCCGGACTACGAGCAGTACTTC
clone_size: -; d_call: -; v_call: TRBV19; j_call: TRBJ2-5; cdr3_aa: CASSRGFVQETQYF; cdr3_nt: TGTGCCAGTAGTAGGGGCTTCGTTCAAGAGACCCAGTACTTC
clone_size: -; d_call: -; v_call: TRBV10-3; j_call: TRBJ1-1; cdr3_aa: CAISERENTEAFF; cdr3_nt: TGTGCCATCAGTGAACGGGAGAACACTGAAGCTTTCTTT
clone_size: -; d_call: -; v_call: TRBV4-1; j_call: TRBJ1-6; cdr3_aa: CASSPNRRAQGNSPLHF; cdr3_nt: TGCGCCAGCAGCCCGAACCGGAGGGCCCAAGGGAATTCACCCCTCCACTTT
clone_size: -; d_call: -; v_call: TRBV7-9; j_call: TRBJ2-1; cdr3_aa: CASSNQRGETGNEQFF; cdr3_nt: TGTGCCAGCAGCAACCAGCGTGGAGAGACGGGCAATGAGCAGTTCTTC
clone_size: -; d_call: -; v_call: TRBV4-1; j_call: TRBJ1-1; cdr3_aa: CASSPRGWDTEAFF; cdr3_nt: TGCGCCAGCAGCCCGCGCGGGTGGGACACTGAAGCTTTCTTT
clone_size: -; d_call: TRBD2; v_call: TRBV4-1; j_call: TRBJ2-5; cdr3_aa: CASSLNSGGLQETQYF; cdr3_nt: TGCGCCAGCAGCTTAAACAGCGGGGGCCTCCAAGAGACCCAGTACTTC
clone_size: -; d_call: TRBD2; v_call: TRBV11-2; j_call: TRBJ2-1; cdr3_aa: CASSVSGSYNEQFF; cdr3_nt: TGTGCCAGCAGCGTTAGCGGGAGTTACAATGAGCAGTTCTTC
clone_size: -; d_call: -; v_call: TRBV7-9; j_call: TRBJ1-2; cdr3_aa: CASSLEEGSGYTF; cdr3_nt: TGTGCCAGCAGCTTAGAGGAGGGGAGCGGCTACACCTTC
clone_size: -; d_call: -; v_call: TRBV7-6; j_call: TRBJ2-2; cdr3_aa: CASSFKEAGELFF; cdr3_nt: TGTGCCAGCAGCTTTAAGGAAGCCGGGGAGCTGTTTTTT
clone_size: -; d_call: TRBD2; v_call: TRBV5-6; j_call: TRBJ2-7; cdr3_aa: CASSSPSSGTSGNYEQYF; cdr3_nt: TGTGCCAGCAGCTCCCCTTCATCCGGGACTAGCGGGAACTACGAGCAGTACTTC
clone_size: -; d_call: TRBD1; v_call: TRBV6-5; j_call: TRBJ2-7; cdr3_aa: CASSYSRPDRGDEQYF; cdr3_nt: TGTGCCAGCAGTTACTCGAGGCCGGACAGGGGAGACGAGCAGTACTTC
clone_size: medium-sized; d_call: TRBD2; v_call: TRBV4-1; j_call: TRBJ2-7; cdr3_aa: CASSTGLAANIFYEQYF; cdr3_nt: TGCGCCAGCAGCACAGGACTAGCGGCGAACATCTTCTACGAGCAGTACTTC
clone_size: -; d_call: TRBD1; v_call: TRBV7-2; j_call: TRBJ2-4; cdr3_aa: CASSLAGHRGDLAKNIQYF; cdr3_nt: TGTGCCAGCAGCTTAGCAGGCCACAGGGGGGACCTAGCCAAAAACATTCAGTACTTC
clone_size: -; d_call: -; v_call: TRBV2; j_call: TRBJ1-2; cdr3_aa: CASSDQNLGGYTF; cdr3_nt: TGTGCCAGCAGTGACCAAAATCTCGGGGGCTACACCTTC
clone_size: -; d_call: -; v_call: TRBV6-5; j_call: TRBJ2-7; cdr3_aa: CASSYSKSYEQYF; cdr3_nt: TGTGCCAGCAGTTACTCGAAGAGCTACGAGCAGTACTTC
clone_size: -; d_call: -; v_call: TRBV7-2; j_call: TRBJ1-2; cdr3_aa: CASTTLGAYNYGYTF; cdr3_nt: TGTGCCAGCACCACCCTCGGGGCATACAACTATGGCTACACCTTC
clone_size: -; d_call: TRBD2; v_call: TRBV7-9; j_call: TRBJ2-5; cdr3_aa: CASSLGTSGIQETQYF; cdr3_nt: TGTGCCAGCAGCCTAGGGACTAGCGGGATTCAAGAGACCCAGTACTTC
clone_size: few; d_call: -; v_call: TRBV15; j_call: TRBJ2-7; cdr3_aa: CATSRDRASSYEQYF; cdr3_nt: TGTGCCACCAGCAGAGATAGGGCAAGCTCCTACGAGCAGTACTTC